This entry concerns a single T cell receptor beta chain. Its antigen is currently unknown. Deletions cut 0 bases from V and 2 bases from J, with 11 bases between. The germline V gene encodes CDR1 SGHDN and CDR2 FVKESK. This CDR3 has 15 residues. The sample comes from a study of cytomegalovirus exposure and HLA in healthy donors. Study in general: Samples from HLA-typed donors yielded 85 million to 95 million unique TCRs in an early data release. Whole-study findings and limits: A later look showed TCR association rates differing by HLA locus, highest for DRB1 and lowest for HLA-C. Association of a missense DCLRE1C variant with TCR beta V- and J-gene trimming was reported in a later analysis.

PCR involved 60 Vbeta and 13 Jbeta primers. Data came from immunoSEQ multiplex PCR; TCRdb stores just in-frame clones and leaves some out. The top ten clones hold 1.5% to 2% of a sample with hundreds of thousands of clones, over 60% of them seen once. Sequenced sample: PBMCs. The clonotype was recovered from a male donor in good health and CMV-seronegative. This chain connects TRBV14 to TRBJ2-7; tentative D call: TRBD1 (5 bases). CDR3 coding DNA: TGTGCCAGCAGCCAAGATCTAGGGGATGCCTACGAGCAGTACTTC. Its translation: CASSQDLGDAYEQYF.